A single sample is the source of the 25 T cell receptor beta chains below, sequenced in a study of blood T cell repertoires in COVID-19. Generated by immunoSEQ multiplex PCR, the TCRdb table keeps only in-frame clones and is missing some. The table lists 30,000 to 40,000 clones, 70% to 85% of them singletons. The material sequenced was peripheral blood. These receptors all stem from an older woman with acute or convalescent COVID-19.

This clone was seen only once. This chain uses TRBV7-9 with TRBJ2-1, with TRBD1 matching 8 bases. V lost 5 bases and J lost 7; bases outside the gene matches: 10. CDR1 is SEHNR, CDR2 FQNEAQ, per germline (reference sequence). This CDR3 comprises 15 residues. The CDR3 region is CASSPLGQGGNEQFF. As DNA, the CDR3 is TGTGCCAGCAGCCCCCTAGGACAGGGTGGGAATGAGCAGTTCTTC.

The V call is TRBV4-1, the J call TRBJ1-4; TRBD1 might be the D (6 bases). This CDR3 is built from 15 residues. Germline V gives CDR1 MGHRA, CDR2 YSYEKL. Trimming left V 3 bases short and J 4 bases short, with 12 bases between. In DNA form, the CDR3 reads TGCGCCAGCAGCCACACACAGGGATATAATGAAAAACTGTTTTTT. Encoded protein: CASSHTQGYNEKLFF.

V usage is TRBV4-2 and J usage is TRBJ2-7; possible D gene TRBD2, 5 bases. V lost 4 bases and J lost 2, with 15 bases in between. The CDR3 has 15 residues. Per germline, CDR1 LGHNA and CDR2 YNFKEQ. DNA of the CDR3: TGTGCCAGCAGCCTGCGGGCAGAGCCTACCTACGAGCAGTACTTC. Residues: CASSLRAEPTYEQYF.

The V gene is TRBV27, the J gene TRBJ1-1, with 10 bases identical to TRBD1. V shed 6 bases and J 6 bases; nucleotides not matched to a gene: 7. Germline-derived CDR1 and CDR2 are MNHEY and SMNVEV (reference sequence). The CDR3 consists of 14 residues. CDR3 DNA sequence: TGTGCCAGCAGGGGACAGGGGTCGGGCGCTGAAGCTTTCTTT. Translating gives CASRGQGSGAEAFF.

In its sample, this clone was seen a few times. This sequence joins TRBV2 and TRBJ1-2; TRBD1 matches at 10 bases. J was trimmed by 4 bases and V by 5 bases; bases with no gene match: 10. The CDR3 runs 16 residues. Per germline, CDR1 SNHLY and CDR2 FYNNEI. For the CDR3, the DNA is TGTGCCAGCAGTAAGAACAGGGGACAGGGGATCTATGGCTACACCTTC. Translating gives CASSKNRGQGIYGYTF.

The rearrangement joins TRBV3-1 (or the pseudogene TRBV3-2) to TRBJ1-3; D remains unclear. CDR3 length: 15 amino acids. The germline V gene has CDR1 LGHDT and CDR2 YNNKEL (reference sequence). Trimming pared 0 bases from V and 2 bases from J, leaving 8 bases between. CDR3 protein: CASSQDLGTGNTIYF. The CDR3, as DNA: TGTGCCAGCAGCCAAGATCTAGGAACTGGAAACACCATATATTTT.

The chain is built from TRBV5-4 and TRBJ1-2; 10 positions match TRBD1. V trimming: 4 bases; J trimming: 5 bases; junction bases outside the gene matches: 17. This CDR3 spans 18 amino acids. Germline assignment: CDR1 SGHNT and CDR2 YYREEE (reference sequence). The CDR3, as DNA: TGTGCCAGCAGCGGCCCCAACCGGGACAGGGGCCACACGTATGGCTACACCTTC. This translates into CASSGPNRDRGHTYGYTF.

The V gene is TRBV15, the J gene TRBJ2-5, with TRBD1 matching 7 bases. This CDR3 contains 15 residues. Per the germline V gene, CDR1 is LNHNV and CDR2 is YYDKDF (reference sequence). V lost 4 bases to trimming and J lost 5 bases; unmatched junction nucleotides: 10. CDR3 DNA sequence: TGTGCCACCAGCAAGCACGGGGACAGAGGGGAGACCCAGTACTTC. Amino acids: CATSKHGDRGETQYF.

V and J are TRBV27 and TRBJ2-1; weak D call: TRBD2 (6 bases). Germline V gene sequence: CDR1 MNHEY, CDR2 SMNVEV (reference sequence). Trimming cost V 8 bases and J 0 bases, with 14 bases left between them. This CDR3 has 15 amino acids. CDR3 in DNA: TGTGCCAGCGGGAAATTGGGGGGCTCCTACAATGAGCAGTTCTTC. Its protein product is CASGKLGGSYNEQFF.

The V gene is TRBV5-5, the J gene TRBJ2-5, with 10 positions matching TRBD1. This CDR3 contains 20 residues. With V trimmed by 4 bases and J by 5 bases, 23 bases remained unmatched. Germline CDR1 is SGHKS and CDR2 is YYEKEE (reference sequence). CDR3 in amino acids: CASSTRGVGQGSLVRETQYF. CDR3 DNA: TGTGCCAGCAGCACCCGGGGGGTGGGACAGGGGAGTTTGGTGAGGGAGACCCAGTACTTC.

V is TRBV3-1 (or the pseudogene TRBV3-2) and J is TRBJ2-5, with D perhaps TRBD1 (6 bases). The V gene lost 4 bases and the J gene lost 5 bases, with 20 bases spanning the gap. The CDR3 consists of 16 residues. Germline loops: CDR1 LGHDT, CDR2 YNNKEL (reference sequence). Here the CDR3 reads CASSRNIQGPRETQYF. CDR3 DNA: TGTGCCAGCAGCCGTAACATACAGGGTCCCAGGGAGACCCAGTACTTC.

This chain uses TRBV2 with TRBJ2-3; possibly TRBD2 for D (5 bases). V was trimmed by 9 bases and J by 6 bases, leaving 13 bases between them. The V gene's germline CDR1 is SNHLY and CDR2 FYNNEI. This CDR3 is built from 12 residues. The CDR3: CASLSKRDTQYF. The CDR3 region has the DNA TGTGCCAGTCTCTCGAAGCGGGATACGCAGTATTTT.

The rearrangement joins TRBV25-1 to TRBJ1-4, with 9 bases that match TRBD1. CDR1 and CDR2 (germline): MGHDK, SYGVNS. V shed 3 bases and J 5 bases; nucleotides not matched to a gene: 4. The CDR3 spans 15 residues. CDR3 residues: CASSDRGQGNEKLFF. Written as DNA, the CDR3 is TGTGCCAGCAGTGACCGGGGACAGGGCAATGAAAAACTGTTTTTT. The complete variable domain, with remaining parts taken from reference TRBV25-1 and TRBJ1-4, reads EADIYQTPRYLVIGTGKKITLECSQTMGHDKMYWYQQDPGMELHLIHYSYGVNSTEKGDLSSESTVSRIRTEHFPLTLESARPSHTSQYLCASSDRGQGNEKLFFGSGTQLSVL.

The V and J genes are TRBV7-3 and TRBJ2-1; the D gene is possibly TRBD2 (5 bases). The germline V and J ends were trimmed by 5 bases and 0 bases, with 11 bases remaining between them. The CDR3 contains 15 residues. CDR1 and CDR2 (germline): SGHTA, FQGTGA. CDR3 sequence (DNA): TGTGCCAGCAGCCATCCAACTAGCTCCTACAATGAGCAGTTCTTC. The encoded protein is CASSHPTSSYNEQFF.

The chain couples TRBV7-9 to TRBJ2-1; 7 bases agree with TRBD1. J gave up 7 bases and V 3 bases, and 12 bases lay outside the gene matches. This CDR3 region has 16 residues. Per germline, CDR1 SEHNR and CDR2 FQNEAQ (reference sequence). CDR3 nucleotide sequence: TGTGCCAGCAGCTTGTACAGGGGCGGGTCGTTAAATGAGCAGTTCTTC. Translated: CASSLYRGGSLNEQFF. Looking up the rest from reference TRBV7-9 and TRBJ2-1 gives the full variable domain: DTGVSQNPRHKITKRGQNVTFRCDPISEHNRLYWYRQTLGQGPEFLTYFQNEAQLEKSRLLSDRFSAERPKGSFSTLEIQRTEQGDSAMYLCASSLYRGGSLNEQFFGPGTRLTVL.

The table lists this clone with a count of one. This chain uses TRBV5-6 with TRBJ2-1; no clear D. Trimming removed 2 bases at V and 9 bases at J, with 12 bases between. The CDR3 sequence is 13 residues long. The germline V gene encodes CDR1 SGHDT and CDR2 YYEEEE. The CDR3 spells CASSFSLPGEQFF. For the CDR3, the DNA is TGTGCCAGCAGCTTCTCTCTTCCCGGTGAGCAGTTCTTC.

This clone was recorded only once. The J gene is TRBJ1-5, the V gene TRBV19; D is perhaps TRBD1 (5 bases). The ends were cut back, 5 bases at V and 1 base at J, with 18 bases in the middle. The CDR3 length is 17 residues. CDR1 is LNHDA, CDR2 SQIVND, per germline (reference sequence). In nucleotides, the CDR3 is TGTGCCAGTAGTCCAGATAACAGGTTTATGAGCAATCAGCCCCAGCATTTT. It encodes CASSPDNRFMSNQPQHF.

The chain uses TRBV7-9 and TRBJ2-1; 7 bases match TRBD1. The germline gives CDR1 SEHNR, CDR2 FQNEAQ (reference sequence). This CDR3 has 15 residues. After removal of 1 base from V and 4 bases from J, the junction contained 4 bases not matched to a gene. As DNA, the CDR3 is TGTGCCAGCAGCTTAGGGGCAGGGGGATACAATGAGCAGTTCTTC. This translates into CASSLGAGGYNEQFF.

The chain links TRBV14 to TRBJ2-3; 10 bases line up with TRBD2. There are 16 residues in the CDR3. The germline CDR1 and CDR2 sequences are SGHDN and FVKESK. Trimming at V came to 4 bases and at J to 4 bases, leaving 8 bases not matched to a gene. DNA of the CDR3: TGTGCCAGCAGCCGACCAGCGGGGGGGGCAGCAGATACGCAGTATTTT. This gives the protein CASSRPAGGAADTQYF.

V and J are TRBV6-6 and TRBJ1-3; no clear D gene. The V gene lost 6 bases and the J gene lost 0 bases, with 6 bases spanning the gap. The CDR3 loop spans 13 amino acids. Germline CDR1 is MNHNY and CDR2 is SVGAGI (reference sequence). CDR3 in amino acids: CASRASSGNTIYF. The CDR3 DNA is TGTGCCAGCAGGGCCTCCTCTGGAAACACCATATATTTT.

For the CDR3, the DNA is TGTGCCAGCAGCTTAGGGACTGGGACCGGGGAGCTGTTTTTT. Amino acid sequence: CASSLGTGTGELFF. This chain connects TRBV11-2 to TRBJ2-2, with a weak D call TRBD2 (5 bases). This CDR3 is 14 amino acids long. The V gene's germline CDR1 is SGHAT and CDR2 FQNNGV. The V end lost 1 base, the J end lost 5 bases, and 8 bases lay between the germline ends.

The chain links TRBV3-1 (or the pseudogene TRBV3-2) to TRBJ2-2; no reliable D call. The CDR3 has 15 amino acids. CDR1 and CDR2 from the germline V gene are LGHDT and YNNKEL (reference sequence). Trimming shortened V by 0 bases and J by 6 bases, and 11 bases separated the two germline ends. The CDR3, as DNA: TGTGCCAGCAGCCAAGATGTCACAGCATCCGGGGAGCTGTTTTTT. Translating it yields CASSQDVTASGELFF.

J is TRBJ1-1 and V is TRBV18, with 10 bases that match TRBD1. The ends lost 2 bases at V and 4 bases at J; junction bases unmatched: 7. Germline CDR1 reads KGHSH; CDR2 reads LQKENI. The CDR3 has 16 residues. CDR3 in DNA: TGTGCCAGCTCACCAGGGACAGGGGACGGTCTCACTGAAGCTTTCTTT. Translated, it gives CASSPGTGDGLTEAFF.

V is TRBV28 and J is TRBJ1-2, with 7 bases fitting TRBD1. This CDR3 contains 15 residues. Germline V lookup: CDR1 MDHEN, CDR2 SYDVKM. J was trimmed by 4 bases and V by 3 bases; bases with no gene match: 8. In DNA form, the CDR3 reads TGTGCCAGCAGTTTTAGGGGACAGATTTTCTATGGCTACACCTTC. It encodes CASSFRGQIFYGYTF.

The chain has TRBV1 and TRBJ2-3; TRBD2 was called by the table and not checked on the DNA. TRBV1 counts as a pseudogene. This CDR3 comprises 15 residues. The CDR3 sequence: CTSSQRTSGTDTQYF. CDR3 DNA sequence: TGCACCAGCAGCCAACGGACTAGCGGCACAGATACGCAGTATTTT.